This T cell receptor (beta chain) derives from a study of Ad26.COV2.S vaccination and SARS-CoV-2 variants. Sequencing used immunoSEQ multiplex PCR; TCRdb keeps in-frame clones, though not all of them. The sample carries about 350,000 clones, 80% to 90% recorded once. Treatment reported: roughly 20 received Ad26.COV2.S at low or high dose, single or two shots; about 5 received placebo; per-sample allocation not given. Samples came from day 63 after the first vaccine or placebo injection. This CDR3 comprises 19 residues. Germline V CDR1 and CDR2: SGDLS, YYNGEE. The V end was cut by 1 base, the J end by 4 bases, with 24 bases between.

V usage is TRBV9 and J usage is TRBJ1-3; D might be TRBD1 (6 bases). The TCR comes from a person between 18 and 60 years old who received the Ad26.COV2.S COVID-19 vaccine or a placebo. This sample comprised peripheral blood, obtained in a trial of Ad26.COV2.S vaccine versus placebo. CDR3 DNA sequence: TGTGCCAGCAGCGTAACCTCCGTGGGGATAGGGGGATCCGGAAACACCATATATTTT. Protein: CASSVTSVGIGGSGNTIYF.